The T cell receptor (beta chain) described here comes from a study of healthy donors' naive CD4 and CD8 T cells. This CDR3 contains 14 residues. CDR1 and CDR2 from the germline V gene are LNHDA and SQIVND (reference sequence). Losses at the gene ends were 3 bases for V and 5 bases for J; bases not matched to a gene: 4. The study's findings and limits: Most V and J genes were reportedly biased between naive CD4+ and CD8+ cells.

In regard to this clonotype: Antigen specificity is unknown.

Starting from 500 ng of total RNA, TCR libraries were made with linear amplification. Source study methods: Sequencing covered 65,000 to 100,000 rearranged alpha-chain transcripts across roughly 5 healthy donors. MiXCR, run by TCRdb on the reads, gives a single entry per CDR3 protein. These V and J calls derive from TCRdb rather than the authors' analysis. The sample lists approximately 180,000 distinct CDR3 sequences; 65% to 80% were seen once. The sequenced material came from naive CD4+ and CD8+ T cells sorted from blood, pooled from several donors. The TCR originated in a pool of human donors in good health; the sample pools cells from several healthy donors. The chain links TRBV19 to TRBJ2-5, with 9 bases identical to TRBD1. DNA for the CDR3: TGTGCCAGTAGTATTACAGGGGGCGACGAGACCCAGTACTTC. Protein: CASSITGGDETQYF.